This passage covers 20 T cell receptor beta chains from one sample sequenced in a study of blood T cell repertoires in COVID-19. The method was immunoSEQ multiplex PCR; TCRdb's version includes in-frame clones alone and lacks a portion of them. This table holds roughly 62,000 clones, 84% found once. Sequencing was carried out using peripheral blood. The origin of the receptors is an elderly man with COVID-19, enrolled during active disease.

In its sample, this clone was seen once. This chain joins TRBV27 and TRBJ1-2; D remains unclear. V shed 2 bases and J shed 3 bases, with 13 bases lying between them. The CDR3 has 15 amino acids. The V gene's germline CDR1 is MNHEY and CDR2 SMNVEV (reference sequence). CDR3 nucleotide sequence: TGTGCCAGCAGTTTAGGTGGTAGCCCTTACTATGGCTACACCTTC. Its protein product is CASSLGGSPYYGYTF.

The V call is TRBV9, the J call TRBJ2-3; D may be TRBD2 (5 bases). The germline CDR1 and CDR2 sequences are SGDLS and YYNGEE. This CDR3 region has 13 residues. Trimming pared 1 base from V and 5 bases from J, leaving 8 bases between. The CDR3 DNA sequence: TGTGCCAGCAGCGTAACTAGACTAGATACGCAGTATTTT. Translating it yields CASSVTRLDTQYF.

The chain carries TRBV12-3 or TRBV12-4 and TRBJ1-2, with D unclear. V gave up 3 bases and J gave up 2 bases, with 7 bases separating them. The CDR3 is 13 amino acids. The CDR3 DNA reads TGTGCCAGCAGTTTGACATCGAACTATGGCTACACCTTC. Translating it yields CASSLTSNYGYTF.

V gene TRBV29-1 combines with J gene TRBJ1-1, with 9 bases aligning to TRBD1. This CDR3 is 14 amino acids long. With V trimmed by 6 bases and J by 3 bases, 8 bases remained unmatched. Germline V lookup: CDR1 SQVTM, CDR2 ANQGSEA. The CDR3 here is CSVRDRGRHTEAFF. The CDR3 DNA follows: TGCAGCGTCCGAGACAGGGGGAGGCACACTGAAGCTTTCTTT.

The J gene is TRBJ1-2, the V gene TRBV19; D might be TRBD1 (6 bases). The V gene lost 3 bases and the J gene lost 4 bases, with 15 bases spanning the gap. Germline V gene lookup returns CDR1 LNHDA and CDR2 SQIVND (reference sequence). The length of the CDR3 is 15 residues. The CDR3 here is CASSIIQGLGYGYTF. The DNA of the CDR3 is TGTGCCAGTAGTATCATCCAGGGGTTGGGCTATGGCTACACCTTC.

Within the sample, this clone is medium-sized. This sample also contains other DNA sequences that code for the same CDR3. The rearrangement joins TRBV6-1 to TRBJ1-6; 8 positions agree with TRBD1. This CDR3 has 14 residues. The germline CDR1 and CDR2 sequences are MNHNS and SASEGT. V was pared by 3 bases and J by 7 bases, with 2 bases of the junction left unmatched. In DNA, the CDR3 is TGTGCCAGCAGTGACCGACAGGGGAATTCACCCCTCCACTTT. Protein: CASSDRQGNSPLHF.

This chain connects TRBV9 to TRBJ2-3; D gene unclear. Germline CDR1 is SGDLS and CDR2 is YYNGEE. Trimming took 4 bases from V and 5 from J, leaving 17 bases between them. The CDR3 spans 15 residues. The DNA for the CDR3 is TGTGCCAGCAGCCCCCCGTCGCGCGGTCAAGATACGCAGTATTTT. This encodes CASSPPSRGQDTQYF.

The CDR3 DNA reads TGTGCCAGCAGCCCGACAGGGTCTAACTATGGCTACACCTTC. Its translation is CASSPTGSNYGYTF. The chain recombines TRBV5-4 with TRBJ1-2; 7 bases are a match to TRBD1. Trimming took 4 bases from V and 0 from J; bases not matched to a gene: 3. Germline loops: CDR1 SGHNT, CDR2 YYREEE (reference sequence). The CDR3 spans 14 residues. The full variable domain, with the rest looked up from reference TRBV5-4 and TRBJ1-2, is ETGVTQSPTHLIKTRGQQVTLRCSSQSGHNTVSWYQQALGQGPQFIFQYYREEENGRGNFPPRFSGLQFPNYSSELNVNALELDDSALYLCASSPTGSNYGYTFGSGTRLTVV.

The rearrangement links TRBV18 to TRBJ2-1; 14 bases are a match to TRBD2. V dropped 3 bases and J dropped 9; count of bases not matched to a gene: 7. In germline, CDR1 is KGHSH, CDR2 LQKENI. The CDR3 covers 16 residues. The CDR3 region is CASSPGTSGGSGEQFF. As DNA, the CDR3 is TGTGCCAGCTCACCGGGGACTAGCGGGGGTTCAGGTGAGCAGTTCTTC.

The table lists this clone with a few counts. This rearrangement joins TRBV5-4 to TRBJ2-7; 7 nucleotides match TRBD2. V lost 4 bases, J lost 2 bases, and 6 bases stayed unmatched. CDR3 length: 14 amino acids. Germline CDR1 reads SGHNT; CDR2 reads YYREEE (reference sequence). The CDR3 bases are TGTGCCAGCAGCCCCACCCGGGAGGCCTACGAGCAGTACTTC. It yields the protein CASSPTREAYEQYF.

This chain uses TRBV7-8 with TRBJ1-5; no clear D. V was clipped by 1 base and J by 4 bases, with 17 bases between them. The CDR3 length is 17 residues. Germline lookup yields CDR1 SGHVS and CDR2 FQNEAQ. As DNA, the CDR3 is TGTGCCAGCAGCTTAGTACTCGGAGGGAGTCTGAATCAGCCCCAGCATTTT. Residues: CASSLVLGGSLNQPQHF.

The chain uses TRBV18 and TRBJ1-6, with TRBD1 as a possible D gene (6 bases). Germline V gene data show CDR1 as KGHSH and CDR2 as LQKENI. The V and J ends lost 4 bases and 7 bases respectively, with 17 bases between them. This CDR3 comprises 16 residues. The CDR3 DNA reads as TGTGCCAGCTCACTACAGGGTCCTCCGTTGAATTCACCCCTCCACTTT. It encodes CASSLQGPPLNSPLHF.

The chain is built from TRBV6-4 and TRBJ1-1; tentatively, D is TRBD1 (6 bases). Germline CDR1 reads MRHNA; CDR2 reads SNTAGT. V was cut by 3 bases and J by 4 bases, with 12 bases left in between. CDR3 length: 14 amino acids. Written as DNA, the CDR3 is TGTGCCAGCAGTGATCAGGGAGGGGGCACTGAAGCTTTCTTT. Translating it yields CASSDQGGGTEAFF.

The chain recombines TRBV5-1 with TRBJ1-1; TRBD1 matches at 7 bases. The CDR3 is 13 amino acids. J was trimmed by 1 base and V by 4 bases; bases with no gene match: 1. From germline, CDR1 is SGHRS and CDR2 YFSETQ. Here the CDR3 reads CASSRTGNTEAFF. The DNA of the CDR3 is TGCGCCAGCAGCCGGACAGGGAACACTGAAGCTTTCTTT.

The count of this clone is one. This chain links TRBV7-2 with TRBJ1-5; D is perhaps TRBD1 (6 bases). The germline gives CDR1 SGHTA, CDR2 FQGNSA. This CDR3 has 14 residues. V was cut by 5 bases and J by 4 bases, with 12 bases left in between. CDR3 nucleotide sequence: TGTGCCAGCAGCCGGAACAGGGAGAATCAGCCCCAGCATTTT. Its translation is CASSRNRENQPQHF. The complete variable domain, with remaining parts taken from reference TRBV7-2 and TRBJ1-5, reads GAGVSQSPSNKVTEKGKDVELRCDPISGHTALYWYRQSLGQGLEFLIYFQGNSAPDKSGLPSDRFSAERTGGSVSTLTIQRTQQEDSAVYLCASSRNRENQPQHFGDGTRLSIL.

The chain employs TRBV27 and TRBJ1-2; D is undetermined. CDR3 size: 13 residues. In germline, CDR1 is MNHEY, CDR2 SMNVEV (reference sequence). Trimming pared 5 bases from V and 2 bases from J, leaving 9 bases between. CDR3 sequence (DNA): TGTGCCAGCAGTAGGAGGATCAACTATGGCTACACCTTC. Residues: CASSRRINYGYTF.

This clone has only a few counts. This chain links TRBV3-1 (or the pseudogene TRBV3-2) with TRBJ1-6, with 9 nucleotides matching TRBD1. Trimming cost V 5 bases and J 7 bases; bases outside gene matches: 9. The length of the CDR3 is 16 residues. CDR1 is LGHDT and CDR2 is YNNKEL in the germline V gene (reference sequence). The CDR3 loop reads CASSETGGLMNSPLHF. The CDR3 DNA follows: TGTGCCAGCAGCGAGACAGGGGGGTTGATGAATTCACCCCTCCACTTT.

This clone was recorded only once. The chain carries TRBV14 and TRBJ1-1; D might be TRBD1 (6 bases). The germline V gene has CDR1 SGHDN and CDR2 FVKESK. The CDR3 is 14 amino acids. V lost 3 bases, J lost 5 bases, and 13 bases lay in between. The CDR3 DNA sequence: TGTGCCAGCAGCCAGTTACAGGGTTGGACTGAAGCTTTCTTT. Its protein is CASSQLQGWTEAFF.

The chain has TRBV9 and TRBJ2-3; a possible D gene is TRBD2 (8 bases). This CDR3 comprises 17 residues. The V gene's germline CDR1 is SGDLS and CDR2 YYNGEE. V shed 4 bases and J shed 4 bases, with 22 bases lying between them. The CDR3 nucleotides read TGTGCCAGCAGCCCCAGGGGGAGCGGGAGACTCCCAGATACGCAGTATTTT. Translated, it gives CASSPRGSGRLPDTQYF. The full variable domain, rest sourced from reference TRBV9 and TRBJ2-3, is DSGVTQTPKHLITATGQRVTLRCSPRSGDLSVYWYQQSLDQGLQFLIQYYNGEERAKGNILERFSAQQFPDLHSELNLSSLELGDSALYFCASSPRGSGRLPDTQYFGPGTRLTVL.

The chain is built from TRBV7-8 and TRBJ1-6, with TRBD1 matching 9 bases. The V and J ends lost 5 bases and 8 bases, in that order; junction bases with no gene match: 4. CDR3 size: 14 residues. Germline V gene sequence: CDR1 SGHVS, CDR2 FQNEAQ. CDR3 coding DNA: TGTGCCAGCAGCCAAGGGACAGGGTATTCACCCCTCCACTTT. It yields the protein CASSQGTGYSPLHF.